These T cell receptor beta chains were read from a single sample in a study of beta chain features in type 1 diabetes. The assay was immunoSEQ multiplex PCR, and TCRdb's table has in-frame clones only and misses some. Of around 430,000 clones in the sample, around 30% are singletons; the top ten hold roughly 0.06%. Sequencing was carried out using naive CD4+ T cells from blood. Receptors were obtained from a man aged 18-30 years in good health. CDR3s include the opening cysteine and the closing phenylalanine or tryptophan. A D gene is named only where the DNA matches it firmly. Some rows mark clone size as missing; the rest say once, few, many or name a class of expanded clone.

TRBJ2-3,TRBD2,TRBV5-1,16,once,CASSPLAGGVTDTQYF,TGCGCCAGCAGCCCCCTAGCGGGAGGCGTCACAGATACGCAGTATTTT
TRBJ2-7,TRBD1,TRBV7-3,15,few,CASSRDRGPSYEQYF,TGTGCCAGCAGCCGCGACAGGGGGCCGTCCTACGAGCAGTACTTC
TRBJ2-1,TRBD2,TRBV28,15,few,CASRAGLAGFDIQFF,TGTGCCAGCAGGGCGGGACTAGCGGGCTTCGATATCCAGTTCTTC
TRBJ2-1,-,TRBV7-9,14,few,CASSLPGTPNEQFF,TGTGCCAGCAGCTTACCTGGGACCCCGAATGAGCAGTTCTTC
TRBJ2-7,-,TRBV20-1,11,-,CSATGAYEQYF,TGCAGTGCTACAGGGGCCTACGAGCAGTACTTC
TRBJ2-3,TRBD2,TRBV29-1,14,-,CSGGGHYSTDTQYF,TGCAGCGGCGGGGGGCATTACAGCACAGATACGCAGTATTTT
TRBJ2-7,TRBD2,TRBV30,11,few,CAWSLAGEQYF,TGTGCCTGGAGTCTAGCGGGCGAGCAGTACTTC
TRBJ2-1,-,TRBV25-1,15,few,CASSVPYRDYNEQFF,TGTGCCAGCAGTGTCCCGTACAGAGACTACAATGAGCAGTTCTTC
TRBJ2-5,-,TRBV9,14,few,CASSTLGQQETQYF,TGTGCCAGCAGCACCCTGGGACAACAAGAGACCCAGTACTTC
TRBJ1-2,-,TRBV7-9,13,-,CASSFEGNYGYTF,TGTGCCAGCAGCTTCGAGGGGAACTATGGCTACACCTTC
TRBJ2-1,-,TRBV18,16,-,CASSLQGGSSYNEQFF,TGTGCCAGCTCGTTACAGGGCGGAAGCTCCTACAATGAGCAGTTCTTC
TRBJ1-2,TRBD1,TRBV9,16,-,CASSSTGTGVNYGYTF,TGTGCCAGCAGCTCCACCGGGACAGGGGTTAACTATGGCTACACCTTC
TRBJ2-5,TRBD2,TRBV5-1,15,-,CASSVAGTSGETQYF,TGCGCCAGCAGCGTCGCCGGGACTAGCGGAGAGACCCAGTACTTC
TRBJ1-1,-,TRBV9,13,few,CASSVASGHQAFF,TGTGCCAGCAGCGTAGCTTCGGGACATCAAGCTTTCTTT
TRBJ2-3,TRBD2,TRBV4-1,16,-,CASRRGLAARLDTQYF,TGCGCCAGCAGACGGGGACTAGCGGCCCGGTTAGATACGCAGTATTTT
TRBJ2-3,-,TRBV27,16,-,CASSSFSVRPTDTQYF,TGTGCCAGCAGTAGCTTCTCGGTCCGACCCACAGATACGCAGTATTTT
TRBJ1-5,TRBD1,TRBV6-5,13,few,CASSRTGGQPQHF,TGTGCCAGCAGCCGGACAGGGGGGCAGCCCCAGCATTTT
TRBJ2-4,-,TRBV4-1,21,-,CASSPQRDGETPRAAKNIQYF,TGCGCCAGCAGCCCCCAAAGAGACGGGGAAACCCCGAGGGCGGCCAAAAACATTCAGTACTTC
TRBJ2-1,-,TRBV19,13,-,CASSIQGRNEQFF,TGTGCCAGTAGTATACAGGGTCGGAATGAGCAGTTCTTC
TRBJ2-1,-,TRBV10-3,15,few,CAISEGPSGYNEQFF,TGTGCCATCAGTGAGGGACCCAGCGGCTACAATGAGCAGTTCTTC
TRBJ2-7,-,TRBV30,15,-,CAWSVSGVLGGEQYF,TGTGCCTGGAGTGTATCAGGGGTCTTAGGAGGCGAGCAGTACTTC
TRBJ2-1,TRBD1,TRBV29-1,16,few,CSVVGDRGSSGPEQFF,TGCAGCGTTGTCGGGGACAGGGGGTCTAGCGGGCCAGAGCAGTTCTTC
TRBJ2-1,-,TRBV7-9,16,-,CASSSREGRAYNEQFF,TGTGCCAGCAGCTCCCGGGAAGGGCGCGCGTACAATGAGCAGTTCTTC
TRBJ2-3,TRBD1,TRBV30,15,once,CAWSARDRGTDTQYF,TGTGCCTGGAGTGCCCGGGACAGAGGCACAGATACGCAGTATTTT
TRBJ2-1,-,TRBV6-5,13,-,CASSLPGQLEQFF,TGTGCCAGCAGTCTCCCGGGACAACTTGAGCAGTTCTTC
TRBJ2-7,-,TRBV30,12,-,CAWRDSTYEQYF,TGTGCCTGGAGGGACAGCACCTACGAGCAGTACTTC
TRBJ1-4,-,TRBV4-3,14,-,CASSQDLTATKLFF,TGCGCCAGCAGCCAAGATCTCACGGCCACAAAACTGTTTTTT
TRBJ2-1,-,TRBV5-1,14,-,CASSLTGSYNEQFF,TGCGCCAGCAGCTTGACGGGTTCCTACAATGAGCAGTTCTTC
TRBJ2-7,-,TRBV5-1,14,few,CASSLEQSRYEQYF,TGCGCCAGCAGCTTGGAACAGAGTCGCTACGAGCAGTACTTC
TRBJ2-7,-,TRBV11-2,16,few,CASSSLGGRISYEQYF,TGTGCCAGCAGCTCCCTCGGCGGGCGTATCTCCTACGAGCAGTACTTC
TRBJ2-1,-,TRBV19,11,-,CASSIYNEQFF,TGTGCCAGTAGTATTTACAATGAGCAGTTCTTC
TRBJ1-3,-,TRBV29-1,10,-,CSVRGFTIYF,TGCAGCGTTAGGGGATTCACCATATATTTT
TRBJ1-1,-,TRBV7-9,13,-,CASSARGNTEAFF,TGTGCCAGCAGCGCCAGGGGGAACACTGAAGCTTTCTTT